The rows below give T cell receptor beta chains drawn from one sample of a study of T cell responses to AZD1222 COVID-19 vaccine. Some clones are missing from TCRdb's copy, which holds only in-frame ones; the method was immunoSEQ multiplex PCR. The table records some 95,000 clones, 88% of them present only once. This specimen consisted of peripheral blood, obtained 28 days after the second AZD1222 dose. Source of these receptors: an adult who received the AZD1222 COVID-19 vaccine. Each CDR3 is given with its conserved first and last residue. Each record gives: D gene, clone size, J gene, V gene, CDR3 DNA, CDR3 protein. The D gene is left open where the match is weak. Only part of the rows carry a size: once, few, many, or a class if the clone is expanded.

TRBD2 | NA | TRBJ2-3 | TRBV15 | TGTGCCACCAGCAGGGCGGCGGGAGCGCCAGATACGCAGTATTTT | CATSRAAGAPDTQYF
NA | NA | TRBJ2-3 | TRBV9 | TGTGCCAGCAGCCCGAGGGGCCTCTACACAGATACGCAGTATTTT | CASSPRGLYTDTQYF
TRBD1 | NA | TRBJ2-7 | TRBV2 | TGTGCCAGCTGGGGGGGGGACAGGGGCCCGGAGCAGTACTTC | CASWGGDRGPEQYF
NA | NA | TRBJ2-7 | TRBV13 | TGTGCCAGCAGCTTAGGCAAACGGACAGCCTCCTACGAGCAGTACTTC | CASSLGKRTASYEQYF
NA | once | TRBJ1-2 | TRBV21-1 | TGTGCCAGCAGCCGAACCCCTGGCGCAGTTAGAGCTAACTATGGCTACACCTTC | CASSRTPGAVRANYGYTF
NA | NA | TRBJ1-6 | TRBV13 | TGTGCCAGCAGCTGGACGGGGGGTAATTCACCCCTCCACTTT | CASSWTGGNSPLHF
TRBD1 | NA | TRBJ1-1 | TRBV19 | TGTGCCAGTAGTTCTCCGGGACAGGGGGCGTTCGGAGCTTTCTTT | CASSSPGQGAFGAFF
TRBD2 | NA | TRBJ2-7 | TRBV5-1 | TGCGCCAGCAGCGTCGGGCGGGAGGACGACGAGCAGTACTTC | CASSVGREDDEQYF
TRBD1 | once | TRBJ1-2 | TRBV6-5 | TGTGCCAGCAGTTACTCGACCGGGACAGGTCGTGGCTACACCTTC | CASSYSTGTGRGYTF
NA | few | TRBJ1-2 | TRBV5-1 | TGCGCCAGCAGCTCCTGGGGTGCAGGCAGCTATGGCTACACCTTC | CASSSWGAGSYGYTF
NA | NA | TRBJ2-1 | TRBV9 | TGTGCCAGCAGCGTAGGACTACCTTCCTACAATGAGCAGTTCTTC | CASSVGLPSYNEQFF
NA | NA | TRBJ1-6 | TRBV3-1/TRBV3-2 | TGTGCCAGCAGCCAAGATCCGGTAAATAATTCACCCCTCCACTTT | CASSQDPVNNSPLHF
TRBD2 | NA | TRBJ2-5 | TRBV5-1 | TGCGCCAGCAGCTCTCGGGGGGGCTTAGAGACCCAGTACTTC | CASSSRGGLETQYF
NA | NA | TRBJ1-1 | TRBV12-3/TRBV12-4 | TGTGCCAGCAGTTTCGACGCAGGGGCTGAAGCTTTCTTT | CASSFDAGAEAFF
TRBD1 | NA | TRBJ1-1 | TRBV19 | TGTGCCAGTAGTAGGGGACAGGCCTACATGAACACTGAAGCTTTCTTT | CASSRGQAYMNTEAFF
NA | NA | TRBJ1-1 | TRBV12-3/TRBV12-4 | TGTGCCAGCAGTTTGTCGGGAGGCACTGAAGCTTTCTTT | CASSLSGGTEAFF
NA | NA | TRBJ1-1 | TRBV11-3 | TGTGCCAGCAGTCGGATGGGGGGGGTGAACACTGAAGCTTTCTTT | CASSRMGGVNTEAFF
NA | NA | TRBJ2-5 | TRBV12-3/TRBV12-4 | TGTGCCAGCAGTTTAGGACTCCAAGAGACCCAGTACTTC | CASSLGLQETQYF
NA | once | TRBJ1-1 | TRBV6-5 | TGTGCCAGCAGTTACCCGGGGCGAAGGAGCACTGAAGCTTTCTTT | CASSYPGRRSTEAFF
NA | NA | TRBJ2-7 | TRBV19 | TGTGCCAGTAGTATCAATGGGGGCATAACTGGCGAGCAGTACTTC | CASSINGGITGEQYF
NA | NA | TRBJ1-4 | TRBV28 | TGTGCCAGCAGAACCGCCGGTGGGAATGAAAAACTGTTTTTT | CASRTAGGNEKLFF
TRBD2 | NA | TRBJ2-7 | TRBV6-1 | TGTGCCAGCAGTGAAGGGAGGACTAGCGGGGGATCTCACGAGCAGTACTTC | CASSEGRTSGGSHEQYF
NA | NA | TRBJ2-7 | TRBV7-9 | TGTGCCAGCAGCTCCTACGAGCAGTACTTC | CASSSYEQYF
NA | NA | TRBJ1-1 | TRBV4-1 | TGCGCCAGCAGCCAAGATCCGTGGAACACTGAAGCTTTCTTT | CASSQDPWNTEAFF
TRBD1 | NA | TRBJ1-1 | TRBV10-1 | TGCGCCAGCAGTGAACGGGACAGGGCTGAAGCTTTCTTT | CASSERDRAEAFF
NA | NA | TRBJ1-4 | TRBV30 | TGTGCCTGGAGTCCCAGATTCGAAAAACTGTTTTTT | CAWSPRFEKLFF
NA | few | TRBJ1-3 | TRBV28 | TGTGCCAGCAGTTTGCCGGGCGACGCCTCTGGAAACACCATATATTTT | CASSLPGDASGNTIYF
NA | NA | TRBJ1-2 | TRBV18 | TGTGCCAGCTCACCCGCTCGCAGGGCCCACCAGGAGGGCTACACCTTC | CASSPARRAHQEGYTF
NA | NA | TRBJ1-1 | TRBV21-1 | TGTGCCAGCAGCAAAGGGCCACAGGGCAACACTGAAGCTTTCTTT | CASSKGPQGNTEAFF
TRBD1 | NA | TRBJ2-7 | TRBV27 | TGTGCCAGCAGGACGGGACAGGGGCCCTACGAGCAGTACTTC | CASRTGQGPYEQYF
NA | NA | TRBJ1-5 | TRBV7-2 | TGTGCCAGCAGCTTAGCGTGGGGCCGCAATCAGCCCCAGCATTTT | CASSLAWGRNQPQHF
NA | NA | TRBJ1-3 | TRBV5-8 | TGTGCCAGCAGTCTCGGGGTTGAAGGAAGCTCTGGAAACACCATATATTTT | CASSLGVEGSSGNTIYF
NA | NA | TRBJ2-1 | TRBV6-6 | TGTGCCAGCAGTTACTCGTTAGAGGGAAGCGAGCAGTTCTTC | CASSYSLEGSEQFF